Presented here are 28 T cell receptor beta chains from one specimen sequenced in a study of T-cell reconstitution after alpha-beta-depleted transplantation in children. Unique molecular identifiers tagged the TCRbeta library. TCRdb re-called the PCR reads with MiXCR, one entry per CDR3 protein. The sample lists some 200,000 distinct CDR3 sequences, less than 8% seen once, with 3% in the top ten. The specimen comprised PBMCs from the stem cell graft donor, sampled from the stem cell graft. The receptors originated from a human donor who donated a stem cell graft to a child with Wiskott-Aldrich syndrome.

This clonotype came up many times. The rearrangement uses TRBV5-8 and TRBJ1-2; D gene unclear. The CDR3 consists of 15 residues. V shed 6 bases and J shed 7 bases, with 22 bases lying between them. CDR1 and CDR2 (germline): SGHTS, YDEGEE. This CDR3 reads CASTTGETFRAGYTF. CDR3 nucleotide sequence: TGTGCCAGCACCACTGGAGAGACGTTTCGGGCTGGCTACACCTTC.

CDR3 region: CASSLLGGLSNQPQHF. For the CDR3, the DNA is TGTGCCAGCAGCTTATTGGGAGGGCTTAGCAATCAGCCCCAGCATTTT. V gene TRBV7-2 combines with J gene TRBJ1-5, with D hard to call. The CDR3 consists of 16 residues. Germline V gene lookup returns CDR1 SGHTA and CDR2 FQGNSA. The V end was cut by 2 bases, the J end by 0 bases, with 11 bases between.

This clonotype was recorded at least ten times. The chain joins TRBV7-2 to TRBJ2-5; 8 nucleotides match TRBD1. The CDR3 length is 16 residues. V lost 1 base, J lost 4 bases, and 8 bases stayed unmatched. CDR1 is SGHTA, CDR2 FQGNSA, per germline. The chain's CDR3 is CASSLGGTGPRETQYF. As DNA, the CDR3 is TGTGCCAGCAGCTTAGGTGGGACAGGCCCACGAGAGACCCAGTACTTC.

The chain employs TRBV7-2 and TRBJ2-1; tentative D call: TRBD1 (8 bases). The length of the CDR3 is 15 residues. The V gene lost 5 bases and the J gene lost 7 bases, with 18 bases spanning the gap. Germline values: CDR1 SGHTA, CDR2 FQGNSA. In DNA, the CDR3 is TGTGCCAGCAGCACCCGGACAGGGAGGGCGAATGAGCAGTTCTTC. This encodes CASSTRTGRANEQFF.

The sample holds many counts of this clonotype. The genes are TRBV29-1 and TRBJ1-2; 11 nucleotides match TRBD1. There are 14 residues in the CDR3. V was clipped by 6 bases and J by 7 bases; unmatched bases: 10. Germline V CDR1 and CDR2: SQVTM, ANQGSEA. CDR3 sequence (DNA): TGCAGCGTCGATGGGACAGGGGGGTTCAGTGGCTACACCTTC. Protein sequence: CSVDGTGGFSGYTF. Full variable domain (missing parts from reference TRBV29-1 and TRBJ1-2): SAVISQKPSRDICQRGTSLTIQCQVDSQVTMMFWYRQQPGQSLTLIATANQGSEATYESGFVIDKFPISRPNLTFSTLTVSNMSPEDSSIYLCSVDGTGGFSGYTFGSGTRLTVV.

This clonotype came up many times. This chain connects TRBV6-5 to TRBJ2-1, with D possibly called TRBD1 or TRBD2 (5 bases each). V lost 2 bases, J lost 5 bases, and 13 bases lay in between. Germline V gene data show CDR1 as MNHEY and CDR2 as SVGAGI. The CDR3 has 15 residues. The CDR3 coding sequence is TGTGCCAGCAGTTACCGGCCGGGGACGAACAATGAGCAGTTCTTC. It encodes CASSYRPGTNNEQFF.

This clonotype was seen many times. The gene calls are TRBV15 and TRBJ1-3; D is unresolved. The germline V gene has CDR1 LNHNV and CDR2 YYDKDF (reference sequence). The CDR3 contains 11 residues. V dropped 4 bases and J dropped 2 bases, with 0 bases sitting between them. The CDR3 DNA reads TGTGCCACCAGCACTGGAAACACCATATATTTT. It translates to CATSTGNTIYF.

This clonotype was counted only a few times. The rearrangement uses TRBV6-2 or TRBV6-3 and TRBJ2-1; TRBD1 is a possible D gene (6 bases). The CDR3 has 15 amino acids. CDR1 is MNHEY, CDR2 SVGEGT, per germline. V was cut by 1 base and J by 9 bases, with 16 bases left in between. The CDR3 spells CASSYLAGAVGEQFF. The CDR3 bases are TGTGCCAGCAGTTACTTGGCAGGGGCGGTGGGTGAGCAGTTCTTC.

This clonotype came up many times. The CDR3 loop is CSATGQGFYEQYF. In DNA form, the CDR3 reads TGCAGTGCGACCGGACAGGGATTTTACGAGCAGTACTTC. The rearrangement links TRBV20-1 to TRBJ2-7; 8 bases fit TRBD1. This CDR3 is 13 amino acids long. Germline CDR1 is DFQATT and CDR2 is SNEGSKA (reference sequence). Trimming removed 6 bases from V and 4 bases from J; junction bases left unmatched: 8.

The sample holds many counts of this clonotype. The V call is TRBV7-2, the J call TRBJ2-3; no firm D call. The length of the CDR3 is 12 residues. Between the trimmed V and J ends, which lost 5 bases and 3 bases, there was a span of 6 bases. Germline CDR1 is SGHTA and CDR2 is FQGNSA. The CDR3 protein is CASSTRTDTQYF. The CDR3 nucleotides read TGTGCCAGCAGCACAAGGACAGATACGCAGTATTTT.

This clonotype showed up many times. V is TRBV20-1 and J is TRBJ1-1; 10 bases map to TRBD1. Germline CDR1 and CDR2: DFQATT and SNEGSKA (reference sequence). CDR3 size: 15 residues. J gave up 3 bases and V 0 bases, and 4 bases lay outside the gene matches. CDR3 sequence reads: CSARDRDRGYTEAFF. The CDR3 bases are TGCAGTGCTAGAGATCGGGACAGGGGATACACTGAAGCTTTCTTT.

As regards this clonotype: It may be a read error: a sequence one base away is much more abundant. This chain joins TRBV12-3 or TRBV12-4 and TRBJ2-2; D not certain. V was shortened by 4 bases and J by 9 bases, with 15 bases between the two germline ends. This CDR3 has 14 residues. The CDR3 sequence is CASSSLGLTRELFF. The CDR3 DNA reads TGTGCCAGCAGTTCCCTGGGATTGACCAGGGAGCTGTTTTTT.

This clonotype has a count of ten or more. V usage is TRBV29-1 and J usage is TRBJ2-1; the match to TRBD1 covers 9 bases. CDR1 and CDR2 (germline): SQVTM, ANQGSEA. V shed 1 base and J 1 base; nucleotides not matched to a gene: 2. The CDR3 covers 15 residues. The CDR3 region is CSVEGQGGSYNEQFF. The CDR3 DNA sequence: TGCAGCGTTGAAGGACAGGGGGGATCCTACAATGAGCAGTTCTTC.

There are many counts of this clonotype. The chain carries TRBV12-3 or TRBV12-4 and TRBJ2-3; D call uncertain. The CDR3 covers 13 residues. V lost 3 bases, J lost 2 bases, and 6 bases lay in between. The CDR3 region has the DNA TGTGCCAGCAGTTTTGGCTACACAGATACGCAGTATTTT. It yields the protein CASSFGYTDTQYF.

This clonotype was recorded at least ten times. The chain recombines TRBV20-1 with TRBJ1-2, with D maybe TRBD1 (6 bases). The CDR3 totals 12 residues. Trimming shortened V by 5 bases and J by 2 bases, and 9 bases separated the two germline ends. The V gene's germline CDR1 is DFQATT and CDR2 SNEGSKA (reference sequence). In nucleotides, the CDR3 is TGCAGTGCTTGGACAGAGAACTATGGCTACACCTTC. It specifies CSAWTENYGYTF.

This clonotype was counted at least ten times. The rearrangement uses TRBV7-8 and TRBJ1-2; D gene ambiguous. In germline, CDR1 is SGHVS, CDR2 FQNEAQ. V was trimmed by 4 bases and J by 4 bases, leaving 13 bases between them. This CDR3 comprises 14 residues. The CDR3 DNA is TGTGCCAGCAGCTCCCGGGAGGGAAGCTATGGCTACACCTTC. Encoded protein: CASSSREGSYGYTF. Full variable domain (missing parts from reference TRBV7-8 and TRBJ1-2): GAGVSQSPRYKVAKRGQDVALRCDPISGHVSLFWYQQALGQGPEFLTYFQNEAQLDKSGLPSDRFFAERPEGSVSTLKIQRTQQEDSAVYLCASSSREGSYGYTFGSGTRLTVV.

This clonotype was seen ten or more times. The V gene is TRBV20-1, the J gene TRBJ1-2, with a tentative D call TRBD1 (5 bases). V was clipped by 4 bases and J by 2 bases, with 11 bases between them. The CDR3 loop spans 13 amino acids. CDR1 and CDR2 from the germline V gene are DFQATT and SNEGSKA (reference sequence). The CDR3 DNA reads as TGCAGTGCTAAAGGGGCATCCAACTATGGCTACACCTTC. Translation gives CSAKGASNYGYTF.

This clonotype was observed at least ten times. V and J are TRBV20-1 and TRBJ1-1; no reliable D call. V was trimmed by 5 bases and J by 6 bases, leaving 16 bases between them. CDR1 DFQATT and CDR2 SNEGSKA come from the germline V gene (reference sequence). The CDR3 consists of 13 residues. The CDR3 DNA follows: TGCAGTGCTCCCCCCATTGGGTCGCCTGAAGCTTTCTTT. The encoded protein is CSAPPIGSPEAFF.

In its sample, this clonotype was seen many times. The gene calls are TRBV6-5 and TRBJ2-7; 11 positions match TRBD2. This CDR3 has 16 amino acids. V shed 2 bases and J 2 bases; nucleotides not matched to a gene: 5. Germline V gene data show CDR1 as MNHEY and CDR2 as SVGAGI. Here the CDR3 DNA reads TGTGCCAGCAGTTACATGGGACTAGCGGACACCTACGAGCAGTACTTC. This gives the protein CASSYMGLADTYEQYF.

The table lists this clonotype with many counts. The genes are TRBV28 and TRBJ1-1, with D uncertain. Trimming cost V 6 bases and J 3 bases, with 14 bases left between them. CDR1 is MDHEN and CDR2 is SYDVKM in the germline V gene. The CDR3 has 14 amino acids. The CDR3 nucleotides read TGTGCCAGCAGCTTAGGCGGGAAGCACACTGAAGCTTTCTTT. Encoded protein: CASSLGGKHTEAFF.

In this sample, this clonotype turned up many times. This rearrangement joins TRBV7-9 to TRBJ2-7; D is unresolved. There are 12 residues in the CDR3. V shed 4 bases and J shed 5 bases, with 9 bases lying between them. CDR1 is SEHNR and CDR2 is FQNEAQ in the germline V gene (reference sequence). Written as DNA, the CDR3 is TGTGCCAGCAGCTCCCATTTAGACGAGCAGTACTTC. This encodes CASSSHLDEQYF.

The V gene is TRBV11-2, the J gene TRBJ1-2; D is unresolved. CDR3 length equals 13 residues. Trimming took off 10 bases at V and 3 bases at J, with 15 bases between the two ends. The germline V gene has CDR1 SGHAT and CDR2 FQNNGV. The CDR3 loop reads CATVRYRDYGYTF. The CDR3 DNA reads TGTGCCACCGTCCGGTACCGGGACTATGGCTACACCTTC. Filled out from reference TRBV11-2 and TRBJ1-2, the complete variable domain reads EAGVAQSPRYKIIEKRQSVAFWCNPISGHATLYWYQQILGQGPKLLIQFQNNGVVDDSQLPKDRFSAERLKGVDSTLKIQPAKLEDSAVYLCATVRYRDYGYTFGSGTRLTVV.

The genes are TRBV19 and TRBJ2-1; the match to TRBD2 covers 9 bases. The CDR3 is 14 residues long. In germline, CDR1 is LNHDA, CDR2 SQIVND (reference sequence). The V gene end was trimmed by 7 bases and the J gene end by 4 bases; junction bases not matched to a gene: 5. CDR3 nucleotide sequence: TGTGCCAGTACCACTAGCGGGCCTTACAATGAGCAGTTCTTC. It codes for CASTTSGPYNEQFF.

This clonotype was picked up many times. The chain carries TRBV5-1 and TRBJ1-1; possibly TRBD1 for D (6 bases). This CDR3 is built from 13 residues. The germline V and J ends were trimmed by 4 bases and 3 bases, with 10 bases remaining between them. CDR1 is SGHRS and CDR2 is YFSETQ in the germline V gene. CDR3 residues: CASSLQGYTEAFF. DNA of the CDR3: TGCGCCAGCAGCCTACAGGGTTACACTGAAGCTTTCTTT.

This clonotype came up many times. The chain combines TRBV10-3 with TRBJ1-5; weak D call: TRBD1 (6 bases). Trimming cost V 0 bases and J 4 bases, with 10 bases left between them. The CDR3 loop spans 15 amino acids. Germline CDR1 is ENHRY and CDR2 is SYGVKD. The CDR3 loop reads CAISESWTANQPQHF. The DNA for the CDR3 is TGTGCCATCAGTGAGTCCTGGACAGCTAATCAGCCCCAGCATTTT.

This clonotype was seen many times. V and J are TRBV6-5 and TRBJ1-1; no clear D. The CDR3 spans 13 residues. CDR1 MNHEY and CDR2 SVGAGI come from the germline V gene. Trimming pared 6 bases from V and 4 bases from J, leaving 12 bases between. The CDR3 here is CASRYDMLTEAFF. The CDR3 DNA follows: TGTGCCAGCAGATACGACATGCTCACTGAAGCTTTCTTT.

This clonotype came up many times. The CDR3 here is CASSLGIGTEAFF. The CDR3 coding sequence is TGTGCCAGCAGTTTGGGGATAGGCACTGAAGCTTTCTTT. The V gene is TRBV12-3 or TRBV12-4, the J gene TRBJ1-1, with no clear D. Trimming left V 3 bases short and J 4 bases short, with 9 bases between. The CDR3 runs 13 residues.

This clonotype was seen repeatedly, ten times or more. This chain uses TRBV3-1 with TRBJ1-5, with D possibly matching TRBD1 (6 bases). This CDR3 has 17 residues. CDR1 and CDR2 from the germline V gene are LGHDT and YNNKEL (reference sequence). V was clipped by 3 bases and J by 5 bases, with 20 bases between them. The CDR3 nucleotides read TGTGCCAGCAGCCAGAAGGGGGGATCTCGGTACGATCAGCCCCAGCATTTT. Residues: CASSQKGGSRYDQPQHF.